These 2 T cell receptor beta chains originate from one sample sequenced in a study of cytomegalovirus exposure and HLA in healthy donors. With 60 Vbeta and 13 Jbeta primers, the PCR was carried out. The method was immunoSEQ multiplex PCR; TCRdb's version includes in-frame clones alone and lacks a portion of them. The sample carries 150,000 to 200,000 clones, 65% to 85% recorded once. The sample consisted of PBMCs. Every receptor here comes from a woman in her forties in good health and CMV-seropositive.

The V call is TRBV11-3, the J call TRBJ2-1, with D perhaps matching TRBD2 (5 bases). The V end was cut by 4 bases, the J end by 1 base, with 11 bases between. CDR3 length equals 15 residues. The germline V gene encodes CDR1 SGHNT and CDR2 YENEEA. The CDR3, as DNA: TGTGCCAGCAGCTCCCGCGGCGGGTCCTACAATGAGCAGTTCTTC. The encoded protein is CASSSRGGSYNEQFF.

The V call is TRBV6-1, the J call TRBJ2-7, with 7 nucleotides matching TRBD1. The CDR3 spans 15 residues. V shed 4 bases, J shed 7 bases, and the junction held 13 bases outside the gene matches. Germline assignment: CDR1 MNHNS and CDR2 SASEGT. DNA for the CDR3: TGTGCCAGCAGTGTTCAGTGGGGCCCAGGGGGAGAGCAGTACTTC. Its translation: CASSVQWGPGGEQYF.